Listed here are 25 T cell receptor beta chains from one sample, sequenced in a study of molecular identifiers for immune sequencing clone quantification. From the PCR reads, TCRdb called clonotypes with MiXCR, one entry per CDR3 protein. Here the sample spans approximately 550,000 distinct CDR3 sequences, around 23% being singletons. Input material: naive CD8+ T cells from blood, with Jurkat cell RNA spiked in. Specified subset: FACS-sorted CD8+CD4-CCR7+CD45RA+ naive T cells. The receptor source for this set is a human donor in good health. Some libraries in this study had Jurkat cell RNA spiked in.

The chain uses TRBV9 and TRBJ2-6, with a weak D call TRBD1 (6 bases). V was shortened by 3 bases and J by 0 bases, with 10 bases between the two germline ends. Germline V gene data show CDR1 as SGDLS and CDR2 as YYNGEE. The CDR3 consists of 16 residues. CDR3: CASSGHRDSGANVLTF. Here the CDR3 DNA reads TGTGCCAGCAGCGGACACAGGGACTCTGGGGCCAACGTCCTGACTTTC.

This clonotype has a handful of counts. This chain links TRBV7-2 with TRBJ2-1; the D is unclear. This CDR3 is 13 amino acids long. From germline, CDR1 is SGHTA and CDR2 FQGNSA. The germline V and J ends were trimmed by 7 bases and 2 bases, with 9 bases remaining between them. CDR3 residues: CASITPPYNEQFF. In nucleotides, the CDR3 is TGTGCCAGCATCACCCCCCCCTACAATGAGCAGTTCTTC. The full variable domain, its missing parts supplied by reference TRBV7-2 and TRBJ2-1, is GAGVSQSPSNKVTEKGKDVELRCDPISGHTALYWYRQSLGQGLEFLIYFQGNSAPDKSGLPSDRFSAERTGGSVSTLTIQRTQQEDSAVYLCASITPPYNEQFFGPGTRLTVL.

This clonotype appeared many times. The chain is built from TRBV2 and TRBJ2-7; the D is unclear. Trimming shortened V by 9 bases and J by 1 base, and 10 bases separated the two germline ends. Germline V gene data show CDR1 as SNHLY and CDR2 as FYNNEI. This CDR3 has 12 amino acids. The CDR3 nucleotides read TGTGCCAGTAGAGCCAAGTCCTACGAGCAGTACTTC. Translated: CASRAKSYEQYF.

The chain combines TRBV20-1 with TRBJ2-2, with TRBD1 as a possible D gene (5 bases). CDR1 and CDR2 (germline): DFQATT, SNEGSKA (reference sequence). V was shortened by 0 bases and J by 1 base, with 18 bases between the two germline ends. This CDR3 is built from 18 residues. CDR3 bases: TGCAGTGCTAGAGATAACGTCGCAGGGATGTGGAACACCGGGGAGCTGTTTTTT. Protein sequence: CSARDNVAGMWNTGELFF.

This clonotype was detected a few times. The V gene is TRBV7-9, the J gene TRBJ1-6; D perhaps matches TRBD1 (5 bases). V shed 5 bases and J shed 10 bases, with 15 bases lying between them. The CDR3 runs 14 residues. CDR1 and CDR2 from the germline V gene are SEHNR and FQNEAQ (reference sequence). CDR3 loop: CASSREGAGSPLHF. In DNA form, the CDR3 reads TGTGCCAGCAGCCGCGAAGGGGCAGGGTCACCCCTCCACTTT.

This clonotype was counted a few times. The chain joins TRBV20-1 to TRBJ2-7, with D uncertain. CDR1 and CDR2 (germline): DFQATT, SNEGSKA (reference sequence). Between the trimmed V and J ends, which lost 4 bases and 2 bases, there was a span of 6 bases. This CDR3 has 11 residues. CDR3 DNA: TGCAGTGCTACGAATGCCTACGAGCAGTACTTC. As protein: CSATNAYEQYF.

The J gene is TRBJ2-7, the V gene TRBV4-3; a weak D match, TRBD2 (6 bases). The CDR3 extends over 15 amino acids. Trimming removed 2 bases at V and 2 bases at J, with 13 bases between. In germline, CDR1 is LGHNA, CDR2 YSLEER. CDR3 amino acids: CASSQSETRAYEQYF. The CDR3 DNA reads as TGCGCCAGCAGCCAATCCGAGACTAGAGCCTACGAGCAGTACTTC.

This clonotype showed up many times. The genes are TRBV5-4 and TRBJ2-3, with 7 bases identical to TRBD2. Unmatched junction bases numbered 6, after V lost 4 bases and J lost 4 bases. CDR1 and CDR2 (germline): SGHNT, YYREEE (reference sequence). The CDR3 has 14 residues. The CDR3 region is CASSRGEMADTQYF. For the CDR3, the DNA is TGTGCCAGCAGCCGGGGGGAGATGGCAGATACGCAGTATTTT.

This clonotype was seen a few times. The chain is built from TRBV30 and TRBJ2-7; D may be TRBD1 (6 bases). V gave up 3 bases and J gave up 4 bases, with 19 bases separating them. CDR3 length: 15 residues. The germline V gene encodes CDR1 GTSNPN and CDR2 SVGIG (reference sequence). For the CDR3, the DNA is TGTGCCTGGAGCGAGGGTGCAGGGGCTGGTTACGAGCAGTACTTC. It codes for CAWSEGAGAGYEQYF.

V and J are TRBV30 and TRBJ2-5, with D unclear. V gave up 3 bases and J gave up 1 base, with 9 bases separating them. Germline assignment: CDR1 GTSNPN and CDR2 SVGIG (reference sequence). This CDR3 is built from 13 residues. The CDR3 DNA follows: TGTGCCTGGAGACTGCTGGGCCAAGAGACCCAGTACTTC. It yields the protein CAWRLLGQETQYF.

This clonotype came up many times. The chain combines TRBV29-1 with TRBJ1-1; D is ambiguous. The V and J ends lost 6 bases and 1 base respectively, with 3 bases between them. Looked up from germline, CDR1 is SQVTM and CDR2 is ANQGSEA. This CDR3 has 10 amino acids. In nucleotides, the CDR3 is TGCAGCGTCTGGAACACTGAAGCTTTCTTT. Translated: CSVWNTEAFF.

This clonotype was found a few times. One end of the junction varies from germline; a read error may be responsible. The CDR3 loop is CSPRDPGIQETQYF. CDR3 sequence (DNA): TGCAGTCCTAGAGATCCAGGAATCCAAGAGACCCAGTACTTC. The chain uses TRBV20-1 and TRBJ2-5; D not resolved. This CDR3 is built from 14 residues. CDR1 is DFQATT, CDR2 SNEGSKA, per germline (reference sequence).

Many counts were recorded for this clonotype. The chain links TRBV7-2 to TRBJ1-1; a weak D match, TRBD1 (6 bases). The germline gives CDR1 SGHTA, CDR2 FQGNSA. CDR3 length: 19 amino acids. V gave up 1 base and J gave up 5 bases, with 26 bases separating them. CDR3 residues: CASSLVVGGARLSGTEAFF. The CDR3 DNA follows: TGTGCCAGCAGCTTAGTGGTGGGGGGGGCGCGACTTAGCGGGACTGAAGCTTTCTTT.

This clonotype has a handful of counts. The J gene is TRBJ2-7, the V gene TRBV18; 8 bases fit TRBD1. CDR3 length: 14 amino acids. With V trimmed by 4 bases and J by 2 bases, 4 bases remained unmatched. CDR1 and CDR2 from the germline V gene are KGHSH and LQKENI. This CDR3 is CASSRTGPAYEQYF. CDR3 nucleotide sequence: TGTGCCAGCTCACGGACAGGGCCGGCCTACGAGCAGTACTTC.

The chain combines TRBV7-9 with TRBJ2-2; 7 bases match TRBD2. Per the germline V gene, CDR1 is SEHNR and CDR2 is FQNEAQ (reference sequence). The V segment lost 4 bases and the J segment 3 bases; nucleotides outside the gene matches: 11. The CDR3 is 17 residues long. The CDR3 is CASSSGRVAGHTGELFF. Here the CDR3 DNA reads TGTGCCAGCAGCTCAGGAAGAGTAGCGGGTCACACCGGGGAGCTGTTTTTT.

This clonotype was seen ten or more times. The V call is TRBV7-2, the J call TRBJ2-7; 10 bases align to TRBD2. Trimming removed 5 bases from V and 2 bases from J; junction bases left unmatched: 6. Germline V gene sequence: CDR1 SGHTA, CDR2 FQGNSA. The length of the CDR3 is 15 residues. CDR3: CASSPGTSVAYEQYF. The CDR3 nucleotides read TGTGCCAGCAGCCCGGGGACTAGCGTTGCCTACGAGCAGTACTTC. The full variable domain, with the rest looked up from reference TRBV7-2 and TRBJ2-7, is GAGVSQSPSNKVTEKGKDVELRCDPISGHTALYWYRQSLGQGLEFLIYFQGNSAPDKSGLPSDRFSAERTGGSVSTLTIQRTQQEDSAVYLCASSPGTSVAYEQYFGPGTRLTVT.

CDR3 in DNA: TGTGCCTGGGGCACGGGACAGGGGCCCGCCGGGGAGCTGTTTTTT. It codes for CAWGTGQGPAGELFF. V gene TRBV30 combines with J gene TRBJ2-2; TRBD1 matches 10 bases. CDR1 and CDR2 from the germline V gene are GTSNPN and SVGIG (reference sequence). Unmatched junction bases numbered 9, after V lost 5 bases and J lost 6 bases. The CDR3 totals 15 residues.

This clonotype has at least ten counts. V usage is TRBV5-6 and J usage is TRBJ2-1; D is uncertain. Trimming took off 7 bases at V and 4 bases at J, with 15 bases between the two ends. Germline CDR1 is SGHDT and CDR2 is YYEEEE. The CDR3 runs to 14 residues. The CDR3 loop is CASVRWPGYNEQFF. The CDR3 DNA follows: TGTGCCAGCGTCAGATGGCCCGGATACAATGAGCAGTTCTTC.

A word on this clonotype: A junction boundary mismatches the germline segment, possibly from a read error. This chain joins TRBV15 and TRBJ1-1; tentatively, D is TRBD1 (6 bases). The CDR3 has 17 amino acids. Germline V gene lookup returns CDR1 LNHNV and CDR2 YYDKDF (reference sequence). CDR3 protein: CATSSGAQGGFSTVAFF. The CDR3, as DNA: TGTGCCACCAGCAGCGGTGCCCAAGGGGGTTTCAGCACTGTAGCTTTCTTT.

This clonotype showed up many times. The CDR3 DNA reads TGTGCCAGCAGTCCTATAGGTGGGTCAATTAGCAATCAGCCCCAGCATTTT. It is translated as CASSPIGGSISNQPQHF. The rearrangement joins TRBV28 to TRBJ1-5; D is unresolved. This CDR3 region has 17 residues. Trimming took off 5 bases at V and 0 bases at J, with 17 bases between the two ends. From germline, CDR1 is MDHEN and CDR2 SYDVKM.

V usage is TRBV27 and J usage is TRBJ2-7; D might be TRBD1 or TRBD2, each matching 5 bases. The CDR3 runs to 15 residues. V lost 3 bases and J 2 bases, leaving 14 bases between the germline ends. Per the germline V gene, CDR1 is MNHEY and CDR2 is SMNVEV (reference sequence). CDR3 sequence: CASSFLGVLAYEQYF. The CDR3 DNA follows: TGTGCCAGCAGTTTTTTGGGGGTCTTAGCCTACGAGCAGTACTTC.

The V gene is TRBV29-1, the J gene TRBJ2-7; 9 bases are shared with TRBD2. With 4 bases clipped from V and 2 bases from J, the junction kept 3 bases outside the gene matches. There are 13 residues in the CDR3. The germline gives CDR1 SQVTM, CDR2 ANQGSEA. In DNA, the CDR3 is TGCAGCGTTGTGACTAGCGGTACCTACGAGCAGTACTTC. It encodes CSVVTSGTYEQYF.

Only a few counts were recorded for this clonotype. The genes are TRBV28 and TRBJ2-2; D gene ambiguous. From germline, CDR1 is MDHEN and CDR2 SYDVKM. V dropped 2 bases and J dropped 3 bases, with 13 bases sitting between them. This CDR3 spans 16 amino acids. This CDR3 is CASSLGRSPDTGELFF. The CDR3, as DNA: TGTGCCAGCAGTTTAGGGCGGAGCCCGGACACCGGGGAGCTGTTTTTT. Looking up the rest from reference TRBV28 and TRBJ2-2 gives the full variable domain: DVKVTQSSRYLVKRTGEKVFLECVQDMDHENMFWYRQDPGLGLRLIYFSYDVKMKEKGDIPEGYSVSREKKERFSLILESASTNQTSMYLCASSLGRSPDTGELFFGEGSRLTVL.

The genes are TRBV30 and TRBJ2-2, with 10 bases matching TRBD1. V was pared by 5 bases and J by 6 bases, with 6 bases of the junction left unmatched. Germline V lookup: CDR1 GTSNPN, CDR2 SVGIG (reference sequence). This CDR3 is 14 amino acids long. For the CDR3, the DNA is TGTGCCTGGGGACCGGGACAGGGGTCCGGGGAGCTGTTTTTT. Protein product: CAWGPGQGSGELFF.

The chain combines TRBV5-3 with TRBJ2-7; D not resolved. TRBV5-3 is reported as an ORF; its role is uncertain. V gave up 10 bases and J gave up 1 base, with 12 bases separating them. The CDR3 runs 12 residues. CDR3 sequence reads: CAGILDSYEQYF. The CDR3 nucleotides are TGTGCCGGAATCTTGGATTCCTACGAGCAGTACTTC.